This T cell receptor (beta chain) was found in a study of T cells in Graves' hyperthyroidism and ophthalmopathy. This CDR3 spans 15 amino acids. Germline trimming cut 10 bases from V and 7 bases from J; bases unmatched to any gene: 10. Germline V gives CDR1 MDHEN, CDR2 SYDVKM. The source material, RNA transcripts, was used to amplify TCR beta CDR3 regions. First-round RT-PCR with HTBI primers amplified the TCR CDR3 region. Using its own MiXCR run on the multiplex PCR reads, TCRdb lists one record per CDR3 protein. The sample includes fewer than 400,000 distinct CDR3 sequences, about 25% of them seen just once. Findings of the study overall: In the blood, most expanded thyroid clonotypes above 0.001 appeared as well.

Patients were excluded for uncontrolled infection, other autoimmune disease, pregnancy or lactation. Fresh peripheral blood, around 9.5 ml, yielded the PBMCs. This clonotype has a handful of counts. Its antigen is not identified. The clonotype originates from a man in his fifties or sixties with Graves' hyperthyroidism. The chain recombines TRBV28 with TRBJ2-2, with 12 bases identical to TRBD2. The material sequenced was blood. The CDR3 reads CATSGLAGWVGELFF. The CDR3 DNA reads as TGTGCCACCTCCGGACTAGCGGGATGGGTCGGGGAGCTGTTTTTT.